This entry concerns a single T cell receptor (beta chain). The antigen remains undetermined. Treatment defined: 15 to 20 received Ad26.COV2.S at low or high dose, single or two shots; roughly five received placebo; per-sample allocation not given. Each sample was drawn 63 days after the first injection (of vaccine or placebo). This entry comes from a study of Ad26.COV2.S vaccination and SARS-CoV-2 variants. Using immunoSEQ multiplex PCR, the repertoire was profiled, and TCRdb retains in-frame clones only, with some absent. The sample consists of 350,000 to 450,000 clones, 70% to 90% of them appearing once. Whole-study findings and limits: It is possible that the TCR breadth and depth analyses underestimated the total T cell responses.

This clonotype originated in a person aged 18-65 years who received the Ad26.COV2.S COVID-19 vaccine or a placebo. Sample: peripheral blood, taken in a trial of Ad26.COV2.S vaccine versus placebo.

CDR3 bases: TGTGCCAGCAGCTTTGTCGGACAAAGAGGACGGGGCAATCAGCCCCAGCATTTT. Translation gives CASSFVGQRGRGNQPQHF. The V and J genes are TRBV7-9 and TRBJ1-5; perhaps TRBD1 as D (5 bases). Trimming took off 3 bases at V and 2 bases at J, with 20 bases between the two ends. Germline lookup yields CDR1 SEHNR and CDR2 FQNEAQ (reference sequence). The CDR3 has 18 amino acids.